The clone carrying this T cell receptor (beta chain) was detected only once. Its antigen is still unknown. The data were produced by immunoSEQ multiplex PCR, yet TCRdb's version contains in-frame clones alone and is incomplete. This sample has around 60,000 clones, with around 84% found just once. These data belong to a study of a mutant IDH1 vaccine in newly diagnosed glioma. Study-wide background: Administration of eight vaccinations to patients took place in weeks 1, 3, 5, 7, 11, 15, 19, 23. In some groups vaccination began 4-6 weeks post-radiotherapy; others received it with temozolomide.

Time point described: week 23, last vaccination. Each dose delivered 300 ug of mutant IDH1 20-mer peptide subcutaneously with imiquimod. V lost 0 bases and J lost 6; bases outside the gene matches: 11. Germline CDR1 is SNHLY and CDR2 is FYNNEI. The CDR3 sequence is 17 residues long. The sequences come from PBMCs, collected from a glioma patient whose treatment included an IDH1 peptide vaccine. The TCR was taken from a young man with glioma. The chain joins TRBV2 to TRBJ1-5; 7 bases fit TRBD1. CDR3 in DNA: TGTGCCAGCAGTGAAGCGGCGACAGGGTGGCTGATTCAGCCCCAGCATTTT. Protein: CASSEAATGWLIQPQHF.